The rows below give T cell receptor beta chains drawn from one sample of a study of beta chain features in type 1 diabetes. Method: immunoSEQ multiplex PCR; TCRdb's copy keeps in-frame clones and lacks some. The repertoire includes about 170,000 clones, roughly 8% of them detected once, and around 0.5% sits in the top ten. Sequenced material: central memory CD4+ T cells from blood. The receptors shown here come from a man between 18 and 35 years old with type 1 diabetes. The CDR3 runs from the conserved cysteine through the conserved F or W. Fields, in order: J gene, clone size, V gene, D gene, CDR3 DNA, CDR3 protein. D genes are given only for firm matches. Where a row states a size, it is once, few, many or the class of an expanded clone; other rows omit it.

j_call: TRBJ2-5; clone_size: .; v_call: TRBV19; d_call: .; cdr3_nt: TGTGCCAGTAGGGACAAAATCACCCAAGAGACCCAGTACTTC; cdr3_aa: CASRDKITQETQYF
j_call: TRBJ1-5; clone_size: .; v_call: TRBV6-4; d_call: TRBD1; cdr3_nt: TGTGCCAGCAGTGAACCGGGACAGGGTTATCAGCCCCAGCATTTT; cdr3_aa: CASSEPGQGYQPQHF
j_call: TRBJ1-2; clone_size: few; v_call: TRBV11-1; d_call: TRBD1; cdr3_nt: TGTGCCAGCAGCTTCTCTTCCGGGACAGGGGGCTATGGCTACACCTTC; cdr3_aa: CASSFSSGTGGYGYTF
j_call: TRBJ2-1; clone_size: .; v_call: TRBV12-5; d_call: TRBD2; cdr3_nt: TGTGCTAGTGGTGCCCCGGGGCTAGCGGCCCTCAATGAGCAGTTCTTC; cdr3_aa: CASGAPGLAALNEQFF
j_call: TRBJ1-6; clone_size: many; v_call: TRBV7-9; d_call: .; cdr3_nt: TGTGCCAGCAGCTCCATGGCGAGGTCACCCCTCCACTTT; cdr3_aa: CASSSMARSPLHF
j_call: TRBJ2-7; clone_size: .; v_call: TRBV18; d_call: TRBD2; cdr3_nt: TGTGCCAGCTCACCTGCGGGGGTAAGGGCCCACGAGCAGTACTTC; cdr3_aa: CASSPAGVRAHEQYF
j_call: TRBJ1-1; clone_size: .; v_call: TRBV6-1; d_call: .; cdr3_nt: TGTGCCAGCAATAAGGGGACAAACACTGAAGCTTTCTTT; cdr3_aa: CASNKGTNTEAFF
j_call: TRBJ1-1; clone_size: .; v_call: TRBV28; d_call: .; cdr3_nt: TGTGCCACCGAACGACTCGGCGCTGAAGCTTTCTTT; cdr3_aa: CATERLGAEAFF
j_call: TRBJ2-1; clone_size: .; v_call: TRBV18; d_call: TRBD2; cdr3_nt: TGTGCCAGCTTAACTAGCGGGGGAGATGAGCAGTTCTTC; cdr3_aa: CASLTSGGDEQFF
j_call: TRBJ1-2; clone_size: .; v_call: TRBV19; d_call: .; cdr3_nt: TGTGCCAGTAGTATCAGGCGCGATGGCTACACCTTC; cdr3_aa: CASSIRRDGYTF
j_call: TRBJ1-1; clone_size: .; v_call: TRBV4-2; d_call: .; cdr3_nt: TGTGCCAGCAGCCAAGACCGAGGGACTGACTTTGAAGCTTTCTTT; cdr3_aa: CASSQDRGTDFEAFF
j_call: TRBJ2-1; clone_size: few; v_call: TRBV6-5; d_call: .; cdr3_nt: TGTGCCAGCCAAACCACAGGGTATCACAATGAGCAGTTCTTC; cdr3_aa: CASQTTGYHNEQFF
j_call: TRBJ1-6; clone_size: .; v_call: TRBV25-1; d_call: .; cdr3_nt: TGTGCCAGCAGGGAGGGCAATTCACCCCTCCACTTT; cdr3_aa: CASREGNSPLHF
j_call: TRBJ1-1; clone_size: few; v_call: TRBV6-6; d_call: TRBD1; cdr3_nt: TGTGCCAGCAGTTACGGGACAGGGGCTGAAGCTTTCTTT; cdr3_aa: CASSYGTGAEAFF
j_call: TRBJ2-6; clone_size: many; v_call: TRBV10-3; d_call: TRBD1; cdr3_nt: TGTGCCATCAGATCGGGACAGGGGGTCCCTCAGACTTTC; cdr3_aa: CAIRSGQGVPQTF
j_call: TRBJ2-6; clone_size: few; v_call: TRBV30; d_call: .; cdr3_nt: TGTGCCGGGACCTCGAGAGGGGACATCTCTGGGGCCAACGTCCTGACTTTC; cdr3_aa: CAGTSRGDISGANVLTF
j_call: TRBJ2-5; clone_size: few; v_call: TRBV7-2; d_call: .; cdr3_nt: TGTGCCAGCAGCCAACCGGGGGAAGAGACCCAGTACTTC; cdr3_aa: CASSQPGEETQYF
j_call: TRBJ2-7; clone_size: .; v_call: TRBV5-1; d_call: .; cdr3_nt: TGCGCCTCCCGCCCGGGACAACCACCGTGGGGGCAGTACTTC; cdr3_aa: CASRPGQPPWGQYF
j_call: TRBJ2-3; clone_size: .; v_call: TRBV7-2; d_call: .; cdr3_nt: TGCGCCAGCAGCTCGCGGGGTGGCACAGATACGCAGTATTTT; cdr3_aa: CASSSRGGTDTQYF
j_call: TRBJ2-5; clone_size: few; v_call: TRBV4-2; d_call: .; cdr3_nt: TGTGCCAGCAGCCAAGAGATGGCAGGGGCGACCCAGTACTTC; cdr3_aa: CASSQEMAGATQYF
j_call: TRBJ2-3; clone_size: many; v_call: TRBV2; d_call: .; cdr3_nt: TGTGCCAGGATGCAGGTGGGCACAGATACGCAGTATTTT; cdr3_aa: CARMQVGTDTQYF
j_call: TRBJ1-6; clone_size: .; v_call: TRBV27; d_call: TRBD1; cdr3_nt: TGTGCCAGCAGCCCCAGGGGGTTTAATTCTAATTCACCCCTCCACTTT; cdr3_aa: CASSPRGFNSNSPLHF
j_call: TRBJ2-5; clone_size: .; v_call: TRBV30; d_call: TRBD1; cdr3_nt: TGTGCCTGGAGTACCCTCCGGGACAGGGGCAAAATGGGAGAGACCCAGTACTTC; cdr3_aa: CAWSTLRDRGKMGETQYF
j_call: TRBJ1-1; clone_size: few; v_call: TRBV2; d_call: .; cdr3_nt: TGTGCCAGCAGTGGAGGGAGGGTAATGAACACTGAAGCTTTCTTT; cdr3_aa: CASSGGRVMNTEAFF
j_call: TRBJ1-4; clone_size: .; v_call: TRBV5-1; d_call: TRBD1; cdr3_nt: TGCGCCAGCAGCTTGGGTTTTCAGGGGGGTGAAAAACTGTTTTTT; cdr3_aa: CASSLGFQGGEKLFF
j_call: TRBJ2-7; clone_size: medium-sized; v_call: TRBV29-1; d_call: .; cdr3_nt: TGCAGCGTTGAGTTTACCGACGGAGTCAAGCAGTACTTC; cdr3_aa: CSVEFTDGVKQYF
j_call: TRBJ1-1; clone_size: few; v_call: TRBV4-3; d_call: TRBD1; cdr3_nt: TGCGCCAGCAGCCACGGTGACAGGGCGAGGAACACTGAAGCTTTCTTT; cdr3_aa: CASSHGDRARNTEAFF
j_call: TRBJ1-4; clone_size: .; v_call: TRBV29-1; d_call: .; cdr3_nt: TGCAGCGTCGTTCTCGGCGGTGAAAAACTGTTTTTT; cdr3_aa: CSVVLGGEKLFF
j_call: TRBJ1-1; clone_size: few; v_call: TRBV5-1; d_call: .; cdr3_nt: TGCGCCAGCAGCTTAGAGCGGGTTAACACTGAAGCTTTCTTT; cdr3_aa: CASSLERVNTEAFF
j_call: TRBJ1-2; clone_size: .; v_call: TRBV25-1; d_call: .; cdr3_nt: TGTGCCAGCAGTCTTCCCGGGTCCTCCTATGGCTACACCTTC; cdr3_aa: CASSLPGSSYGYTF
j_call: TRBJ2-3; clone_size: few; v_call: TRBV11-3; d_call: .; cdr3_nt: TGTGCCAGCAGCCCTGGACTGACTATTCCAGATACGCAGTATTTT; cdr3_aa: CASSPGLTIPDTQYF